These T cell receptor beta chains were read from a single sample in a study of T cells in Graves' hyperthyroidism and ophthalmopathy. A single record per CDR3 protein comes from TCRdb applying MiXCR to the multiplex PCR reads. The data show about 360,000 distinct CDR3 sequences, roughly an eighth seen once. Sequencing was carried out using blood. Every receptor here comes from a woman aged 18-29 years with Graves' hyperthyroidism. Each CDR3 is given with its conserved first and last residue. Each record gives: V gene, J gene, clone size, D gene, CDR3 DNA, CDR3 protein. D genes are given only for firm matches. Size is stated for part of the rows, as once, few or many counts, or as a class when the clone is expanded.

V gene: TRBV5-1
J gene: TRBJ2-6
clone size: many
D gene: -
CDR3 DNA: TGCGCCAGCAGCTTGGTGTTAGCGATTCTTCCTGGGGCCAACGTCCTGACTTTC
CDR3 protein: CASSLVLAILPGANVLTF

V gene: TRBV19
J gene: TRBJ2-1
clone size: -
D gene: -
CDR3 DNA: TGTGCCTCGAATGATAACGCAAACAATGAGCAGTTCTTC
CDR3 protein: CASNDNANNEQFF

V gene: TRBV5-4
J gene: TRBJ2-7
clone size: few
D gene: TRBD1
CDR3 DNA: TGTGCCAGCAGCACCTGGGACAGGGGCTACGAGCAGTACTTC
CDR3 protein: CASSTWDRGYEQYF

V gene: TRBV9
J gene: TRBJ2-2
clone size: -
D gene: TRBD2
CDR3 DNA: TGTGCCAGCAGCGTGGGTAGCGGGAGCACCGGGGAGCTGTTTTTT
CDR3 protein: CASSVGSGSTGELFF

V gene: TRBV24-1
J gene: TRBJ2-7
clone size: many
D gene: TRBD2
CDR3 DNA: TGTGCCACCAGTGTTTATCGGGGGGGTTTCTACGAGCAGTACTTC
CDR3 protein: CATSVYRGGFYEQYF

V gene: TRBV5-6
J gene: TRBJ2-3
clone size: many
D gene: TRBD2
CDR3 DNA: TGTGCCAGCAGTAGTGGACTAGCGGGGGGTCCCGACCTAGATACGCAGTATTTT
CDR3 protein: CASSSGLAGGPDLDTQYF

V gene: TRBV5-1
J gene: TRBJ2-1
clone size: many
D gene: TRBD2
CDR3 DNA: TGCGCCAGCAGCTCCGGTAGGGAGTTAGCGGGAGCTTGGAATGAGCAGTTCTTC
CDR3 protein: CASSSGRELAGAWNEQFF

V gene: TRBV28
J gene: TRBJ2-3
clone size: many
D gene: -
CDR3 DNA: TGTGCCAGCAGTACCTCGAGGGTTACGCAGTATTTT
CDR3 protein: CASSTSRVTQYF

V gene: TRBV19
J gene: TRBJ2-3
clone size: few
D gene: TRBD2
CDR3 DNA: TGTGCCAGTAGTAACTATTTAGCGGGGGGGCCAGGTACGCAGTATTTT
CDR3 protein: CASSNYLAGGPGTQYF

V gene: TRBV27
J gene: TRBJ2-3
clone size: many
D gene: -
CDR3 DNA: TGTGCCAGCAGTTTCCCCGGGACACCGGGGGATACGCAGTATTTT
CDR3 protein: CASSFPGTPGDTQYF

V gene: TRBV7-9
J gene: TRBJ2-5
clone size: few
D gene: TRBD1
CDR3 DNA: TGTGCCAGCACCCCTCAGGGACAGCTAGAGACCCAGTACTTC
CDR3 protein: CASTPQGQLETQYF

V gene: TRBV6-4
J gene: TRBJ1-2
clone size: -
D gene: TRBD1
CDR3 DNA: TGTGCCAGCAGTGACTGCCGAGACAGGGTCTATGGCTACACCTTC
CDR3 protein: CASSDCRDRVYGYTF

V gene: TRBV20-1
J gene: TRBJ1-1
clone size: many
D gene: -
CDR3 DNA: TGCAGTGCCACCCAGGGTAGCGACACTGAAGCTTTCTTT
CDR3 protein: CSATQGSDTEAFF